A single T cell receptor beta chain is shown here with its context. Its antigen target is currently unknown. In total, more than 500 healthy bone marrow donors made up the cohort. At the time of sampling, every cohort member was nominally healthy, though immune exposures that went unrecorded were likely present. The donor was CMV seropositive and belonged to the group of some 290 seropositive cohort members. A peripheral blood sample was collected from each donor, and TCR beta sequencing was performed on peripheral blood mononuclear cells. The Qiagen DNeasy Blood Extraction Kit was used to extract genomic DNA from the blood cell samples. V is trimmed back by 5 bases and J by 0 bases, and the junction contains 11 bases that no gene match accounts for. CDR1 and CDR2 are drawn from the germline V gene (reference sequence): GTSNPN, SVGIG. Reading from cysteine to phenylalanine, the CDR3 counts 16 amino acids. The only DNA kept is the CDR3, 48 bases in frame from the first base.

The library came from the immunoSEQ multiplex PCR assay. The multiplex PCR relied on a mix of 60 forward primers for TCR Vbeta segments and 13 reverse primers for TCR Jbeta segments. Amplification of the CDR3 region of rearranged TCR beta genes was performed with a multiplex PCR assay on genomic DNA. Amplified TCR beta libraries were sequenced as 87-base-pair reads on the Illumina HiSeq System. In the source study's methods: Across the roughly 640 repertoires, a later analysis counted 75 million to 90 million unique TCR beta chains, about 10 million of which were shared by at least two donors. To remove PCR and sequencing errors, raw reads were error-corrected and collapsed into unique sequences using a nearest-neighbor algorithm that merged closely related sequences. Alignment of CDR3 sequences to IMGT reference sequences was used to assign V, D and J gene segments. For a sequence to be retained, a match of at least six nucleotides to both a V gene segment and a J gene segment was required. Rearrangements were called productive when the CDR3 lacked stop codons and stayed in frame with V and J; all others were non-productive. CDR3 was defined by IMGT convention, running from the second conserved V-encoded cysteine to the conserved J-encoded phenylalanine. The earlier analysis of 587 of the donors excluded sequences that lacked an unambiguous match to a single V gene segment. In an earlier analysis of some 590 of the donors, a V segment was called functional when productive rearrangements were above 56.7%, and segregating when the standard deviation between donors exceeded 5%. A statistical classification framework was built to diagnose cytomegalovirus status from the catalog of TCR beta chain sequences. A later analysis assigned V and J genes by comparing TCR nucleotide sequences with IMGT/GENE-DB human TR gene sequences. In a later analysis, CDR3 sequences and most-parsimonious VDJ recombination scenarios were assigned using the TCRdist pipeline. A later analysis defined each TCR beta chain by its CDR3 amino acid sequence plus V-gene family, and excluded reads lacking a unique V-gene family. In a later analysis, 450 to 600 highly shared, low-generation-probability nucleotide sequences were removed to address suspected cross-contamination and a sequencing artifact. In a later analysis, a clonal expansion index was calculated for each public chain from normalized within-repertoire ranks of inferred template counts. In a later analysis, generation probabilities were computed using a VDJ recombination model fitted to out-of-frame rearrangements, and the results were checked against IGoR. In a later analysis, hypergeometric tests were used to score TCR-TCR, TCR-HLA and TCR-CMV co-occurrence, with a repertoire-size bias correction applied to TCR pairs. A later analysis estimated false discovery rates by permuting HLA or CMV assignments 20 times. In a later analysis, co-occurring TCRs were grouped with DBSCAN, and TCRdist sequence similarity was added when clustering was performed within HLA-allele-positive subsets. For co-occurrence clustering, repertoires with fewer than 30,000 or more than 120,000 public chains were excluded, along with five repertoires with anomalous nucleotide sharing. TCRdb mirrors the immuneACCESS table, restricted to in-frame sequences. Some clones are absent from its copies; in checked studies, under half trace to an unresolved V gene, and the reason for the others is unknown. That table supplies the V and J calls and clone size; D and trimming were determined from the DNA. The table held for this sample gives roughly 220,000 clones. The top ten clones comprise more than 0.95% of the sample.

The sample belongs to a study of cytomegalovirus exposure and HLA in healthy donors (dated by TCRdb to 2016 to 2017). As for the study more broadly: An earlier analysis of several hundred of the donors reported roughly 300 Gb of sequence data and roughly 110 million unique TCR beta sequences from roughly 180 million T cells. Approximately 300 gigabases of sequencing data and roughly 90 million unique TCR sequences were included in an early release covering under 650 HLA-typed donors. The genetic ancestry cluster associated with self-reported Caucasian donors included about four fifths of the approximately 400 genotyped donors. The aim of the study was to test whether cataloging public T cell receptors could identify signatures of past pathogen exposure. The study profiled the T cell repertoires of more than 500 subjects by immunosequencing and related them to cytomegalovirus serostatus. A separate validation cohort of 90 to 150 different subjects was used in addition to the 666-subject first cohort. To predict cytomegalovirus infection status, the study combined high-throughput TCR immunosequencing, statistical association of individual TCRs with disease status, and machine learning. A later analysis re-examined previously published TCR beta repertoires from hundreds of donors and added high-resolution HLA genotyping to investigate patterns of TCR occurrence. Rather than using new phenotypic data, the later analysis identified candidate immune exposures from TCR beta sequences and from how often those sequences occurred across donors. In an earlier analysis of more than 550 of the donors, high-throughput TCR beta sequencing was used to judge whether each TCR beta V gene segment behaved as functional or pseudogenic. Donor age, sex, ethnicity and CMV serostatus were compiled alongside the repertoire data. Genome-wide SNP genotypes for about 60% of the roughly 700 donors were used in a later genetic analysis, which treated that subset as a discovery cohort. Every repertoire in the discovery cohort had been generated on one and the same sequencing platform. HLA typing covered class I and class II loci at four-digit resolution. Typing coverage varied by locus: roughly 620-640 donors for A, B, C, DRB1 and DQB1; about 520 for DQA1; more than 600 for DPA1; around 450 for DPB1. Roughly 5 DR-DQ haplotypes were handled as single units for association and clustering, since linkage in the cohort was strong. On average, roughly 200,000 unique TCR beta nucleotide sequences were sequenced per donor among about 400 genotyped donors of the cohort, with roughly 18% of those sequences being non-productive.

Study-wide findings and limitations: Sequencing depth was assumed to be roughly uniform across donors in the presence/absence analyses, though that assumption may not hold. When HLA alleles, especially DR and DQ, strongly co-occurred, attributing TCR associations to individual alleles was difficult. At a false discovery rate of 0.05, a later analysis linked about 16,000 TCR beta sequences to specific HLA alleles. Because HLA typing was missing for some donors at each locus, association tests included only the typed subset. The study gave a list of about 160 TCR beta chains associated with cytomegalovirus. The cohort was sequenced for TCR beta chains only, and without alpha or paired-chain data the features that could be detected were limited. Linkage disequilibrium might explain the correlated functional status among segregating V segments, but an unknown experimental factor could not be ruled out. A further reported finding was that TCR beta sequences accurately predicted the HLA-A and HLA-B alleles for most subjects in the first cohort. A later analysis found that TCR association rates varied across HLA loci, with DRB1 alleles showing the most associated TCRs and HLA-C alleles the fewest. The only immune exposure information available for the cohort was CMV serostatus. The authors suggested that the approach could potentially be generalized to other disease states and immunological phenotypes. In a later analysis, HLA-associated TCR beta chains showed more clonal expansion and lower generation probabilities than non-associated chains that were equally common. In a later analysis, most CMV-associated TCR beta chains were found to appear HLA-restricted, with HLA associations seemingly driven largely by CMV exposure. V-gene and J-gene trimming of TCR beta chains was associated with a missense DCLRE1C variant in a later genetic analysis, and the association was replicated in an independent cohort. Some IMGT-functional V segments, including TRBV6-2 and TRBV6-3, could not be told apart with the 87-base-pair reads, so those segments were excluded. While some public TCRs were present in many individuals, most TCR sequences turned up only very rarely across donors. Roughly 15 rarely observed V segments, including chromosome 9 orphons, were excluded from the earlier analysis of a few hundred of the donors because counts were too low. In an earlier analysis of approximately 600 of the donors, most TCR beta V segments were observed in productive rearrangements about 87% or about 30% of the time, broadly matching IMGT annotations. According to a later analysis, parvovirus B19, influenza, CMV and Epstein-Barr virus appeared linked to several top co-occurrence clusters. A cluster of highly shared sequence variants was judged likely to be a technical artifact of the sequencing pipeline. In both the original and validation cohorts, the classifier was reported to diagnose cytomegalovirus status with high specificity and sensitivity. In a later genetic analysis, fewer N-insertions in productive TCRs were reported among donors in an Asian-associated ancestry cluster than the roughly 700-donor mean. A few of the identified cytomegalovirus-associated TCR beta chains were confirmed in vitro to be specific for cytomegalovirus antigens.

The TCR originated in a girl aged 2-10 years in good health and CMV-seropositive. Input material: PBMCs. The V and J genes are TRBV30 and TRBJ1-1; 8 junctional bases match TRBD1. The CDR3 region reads CAWLKGQGAVNTEAFF. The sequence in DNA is TGTGCCTGGTTAAAGGGGCAGGGGGCCGTGAACACTGAAGCTTTCTTT.